These 8 T cell receptor beta chains originate from one sample sequenced in a study of vaccination and CD4 T cells after COVID-19. An Oncomine TCR Beta short-read assay was used to sequence the DNA from cultured CD4+ T cells. One entry per CDR3 protein, called by TCRdb with MiXCR from the PCR reads. The sample gives about 25,000 distinct CDR3 sequences, 58% of which show up once; approximately 2.6% is in the top ten. Treatment reported: 10-day PBMC culture with coronavirus spike peptide pools or control peptides (ViraFEST assay). Their recognized antigens are unknown. The source material was CD4+ T cells from blood, cultured in vitro. The receptors were gathered from a human donor who had recovered from COVID-19.

In this sample, this clonotype turned up once. The rearrangement joins TRBV4-2 to TRBJ2-4, with D hard to call. V was pared by 1 base and J by 1 base, with 8 bases between. In germline, CDR1 is LGHNA, CDR2 YNFKEQ. The CDR3 consists of 15 residues. The CDR3 reads CASSQVFAAKNIQYF. The CDR3, as DNA: TGTGCCAGCAGCCAAGTTTTCGCGGCCAAAAACATTCAGTACTTC.

The rearrangement joins TRBV28 to TRBJ1-2, with D maybe TRBD1 (5 bases). V lost 5 bases, J lost 1 base, and 11 bases lay in between. The CDR3 has 14 amino acids. Germline lookup yields CDR1 MDHEN and CDR2 SYDVKM. In DNA form, the CDR3 reads TGTGCCAGCAGTCAGGGCTGGGGTAACTATGGCTACACCTTC. Amino acids: CASSQGWGNYGYTF.

This chain connects TRBV5-4 to TRBJ1-1, with 7 positions matching TRBD1. From germline, CDR1 is SGHNT and CDR2 YYREEE (reference sequence). The CDR3 is 13 residues long. V lost 3 bases to trimming and J lost 7 bases; unmatched junction nucleotides: 6. In nucleotides, the CDR3 is TGTGCCAGCAGCTCAGGGGGGAGGAGTGAAGCTTTCTTT. Amino acid sequence: CASSSGGRSEAFF.

This chain joins TRBV10-3 and TRBJ1-3, with D possibly being TRBD1 (6 bases). Germline CDR1 reads ENHRY; CDR2 reads SYGVKD. CDR3 length: 14 amino acids. Trimming left V 2 bases short and J 2 bases short, with 7 bases between. The CDR3: CAISEEGAGNTIYF. The CDR3 coding sequence is TGTGCCATCAGTGAGGAGGGGGCTGGAAACACCATATATTTT.

In its sample, this clonotype was seen once. The chain recombines TRBV5-1 with TRBJ2-1; TRBD1 agrees at 9 bases. The V segment lost 5 bases and the J segment 6 bases; nucleotides outside the gene matches: 6. The CDR3 contains 14 residues. CDR1 and CDR2 (germline): SGHRS, YFSETQ. The CDR3 DNA reads as TGCGCCAGCAGGGCCGGGACAGGGATCAATGAGCAGTTCTTC. The encoded protein is CASRAGTGINEQFF.

This chain links TRBV10-3 with TRBJ2-3; no firm D call. With 4 bases removed from V and 3 bases from J, the gap between germline ends came to 11 bases. The CDR3 has 14 residues. CDR1 and CDR2 (germline): ENHRY, SYGVKD. CDR3 protein: CAISGGVGTDTQYF. The CDR3 nucleotides are TGTGCCATCAGTGGAGGAGTAGGGACAGATACGCAGTATTTT.

This chain links TRBV2 with TRBJ1-2, with 7 positions matching TRBD1. CDR3 length equals 15 residues. CDR1 and CDR2 (germline): SNHLY, FYNNEI. V shed 3 bases, J shed 5 bases, and the junction held 9 bases outside the gene matches. Written as DNA, the CDR3 is TGTGCCAGCAGTGATGGGGGACAGCGCGGGTATGGCTACACCTTC. This sequence encodes CASSDGGQRGYGYTF.

This clonotype was picked up a small number of times. The V call is TRBV6-1, the J call TRBJ1-1; D gene unclear. CDR3 size: 15 residues. The germline V gene encodes CDR1 MNHNS and CDR2 SASEGT. Trimming removed 4 bases at V and 2 bases at J, with 14 bases between. Here the CDR3 DNA reads TGTGCCAGCAGTGCCCCCGGGATCTCAAACACTGAAGCTTTCTTT. It yields the protein CASSAPGISNTEAFF.